A single sample gave rise to the 25 T cell receptor beta chains below, sequenced in a study of blood T cell repertoires in COVID-19. Clones were read by immunoSEQ multiplex PCR, and TCRdb kept only the in-frame ones, dropping some. The table lists 30,000 to 40,000 clones, roughly four fifths of them singletons. The sample consisted of peripheral blood. The receptors come from a human donor in a cohort sampled during active COVID-19.

V gene TRBV5-1 combines with J gene TRBJ1-1, with 8 bases that match TRBD1. In germline, CDR1 is SGHRS, CDR2 YFSETQ. The CDR3 is made up of 14 amino acids. Trimming cost V 4 bases and J 1 base; bases outside gene matches: 3. CDR3 nucleotide sequence: TGCGCCAGCAGCATACAGGGGGGGAACACTGAAGCTTTCTTT. Amino acids: CASSIQGGNTEAFF.

The gene calls are TRBV11-2 and TRBJ2-1, with 7 bases aligning to TRBD2. With 6 bases clipped from V and 0 bases from J, the junction kept 8 bases outside the gene matches. Germline assignment: CDR1 SGHAT and CDR2 FQNNGV. The CDR3 has 16 amino acids. The CDR3 loop reads CASSRYSGFSYNEQFF. In DNA, the CDR3 is TGTGCCAGCAGTCGCTATAGCGGGTTCTCCTACAATGAGCAGTTCTTC. The full variable domain, rest sourced from reference TRBV11-2 and TRBJ2-1, is EAGVAQSPRYKIIEKRQSVAFWCNPISGHATLYWYQQILGQGPKLLIQFQNNGVVDDSQLPKDRFSAERLKGVDSTLKIQPAKLEDSAVYLCASSRYSGFSYNEQFFGPGTRLTVL.

The chain employs TRBV19 and TRBJ1-3, with D unclear. This CDR3 has 13 amino acids. V was trimmed by 9 bases and J by 3 bases, leaving 12 bases between them. In germline, CDR1 is LNHDA, CDR2 SQIVND (reference sequence). The CDR3 protein is CASPSWLGNTIYF. The CDR3 nucleotides read TGTGCCAGCCCGTCTTGGCTTGGAAACACCATATATTTT.

V usage is TRBV2 and J usage is TRBJ2-5, with 7 bases that match TRBD2. Germline CDR1 reads SNHLY; CDR2 reads FYNNEI. J gave up 5 bases and V 6 bases, and 12 bases lay outside the gene matches. The CDR3 runs to 15 residues. This CDR3 reads CASSPDGGVGETQYF. The CDR3 DNA reads as TGTGCCAGCAGCCCCGATGGGGGGGTGGGGGAGACCCAGTACTTC.

The V and J genes are TRBV7-7 and TRBJ2-2, with 7 bases lining up with TRBD1. Germline values: CDR1 SSHAT, CDR2 FNYEAQ (reference sequence). J was trimmed by 4 bases and V by 5 bases; bases with no gene match: 7. This CDR3 contains 15 residues. CDR3 sequence (DNA): TGTGCCAGCAGCCGTGACAGGGCGGGCACCGGGGAGCTGTTTTTT. Amino acid sequence: CASSRDRAGTGELFF. Together with reference TRBV7-7 and TRBJ2-2, the CDR3 gives the full variable domain: GAGVSQSPRYKVTKRGQDVTLRCDPISSHATLYWYQQALGQGPEFLTYFNYEAQPDKSGLPSDRFSAERPEGSISTLTIQRTEQRDSAMYRCASSRDRAGTGELFFGEGSRLTVL.

V is TRBV5-1 and J is TRBJ2-1, with D unclear. The CDR3 length is 15 residues. V lost 0 bases and J lost 0, with 7 bases in between. Per the germline V gene, CDR1 is SGHRS and CDR2 is YFSETQ. DNA of the CDR3: TGCGCCAGCAGCTTGGGCGTGATCTCCTACAATGAGCAGTTCTTC. This sequence encodes CASSLGVISYNEQFF.

The V call is TRBV29-1, the J call TRBJ2-2; 15 bases align to TRBD2. After removal of 6 bases from V and 9 bases from J, the junction contained 14 bases not matched to a gene. The CDR3 contains 17 residues. Germline V gene data show CDR1 as SQVTM and CDR2 as ANQGSEA. The DNA of the CDR3 is TGCAGCGTCTCCAAAATCGGGACTAGCGGGGGGATCAGGGAGCTGTTTTTT. Its protein is CSVSKIGTSGGIRELFF.

The chain joins TRBV6-2 or TRBV6-3 to TRBJ2-5; TRBD2 matches at 7 bases. CDR3 length: 16 amino acids. From germline, CDR1 is MNHEY and CDR2 SVGEGT. The V and J ends lost 6 bases and 0 bases, in that order; junction bases with no gene match: 10. This CDR3 reads CASRPWVAGNQETQYF. CDR3 nucleotide sequence: TGTGCCAGCAGGCCTTGGGTAGCGGGTAACCAAGAGACCCAGTACTTC.

The chain couples TRBV15 to TRBJ2-3; 7 nucleotides line up with TRBD2. This CDR3 has 14 residues. The V gene end was trimmed by 3 bases and the J gene end by 9 bases; junction bases not matched to a gene: 9. The V gene's germline CDR1 is LNHNV and CDR2 YYDKDF (reference sequence). In DNA form, the CDR3 reads TGTGCCACCAGCAGCGGGCTAGCGGCCCGAACGCAGTATTTT. This codes for CATSSGLAARTQYF.

This chain uses TRBV21-1 with TRBJ1-1; the table's D call, TRBD1, has no DNA check behind it. TRBV21-1 is a pseudogene segment. The CDR3 sequence is 17 residues long. The CDR3 region is CASSPRRDSRQFTEAFF. The DNA of the CDR3 is TGTGCCAGCAGCCCCCGCCGGGACAGCAGACAGTTCACTGAAGCTTTCTTT.

J is TRBJ2-3 and V is TRBV7-8, with TRBD1 as a possible D gene (5 bases). The CDR3 totals 13 residues. V dropped 4 bases and J dropped 2 bases, with 7 bases sitting between them. CDR1 is SGHVS, CDR2 FQNEAQ, per germline. Here the CDR3 reads CASSWTFTDTQYF. CDR3 DNA: TGTGCCAGCAGCTGGACATTCACAGATACGCAGTATTTT. The full variable domain, its missing parts supplied by reference TRBV7-8 and TRBJ2-3, is GAGVSQSPRYKVAKRGQDVALRCDPISGHVSLFWYQQALGQGPEFLTYFQNEAQLDKSGLPSDRFFAERPEGSVSTLKIQRTQQEDSAVYLCASSWTFTDTQYFGPGTRLTVL.

The chain recombines TRBV10-3 with TRBJ2-3; D may be TRBD2 (5 bases). This CDR3 comprises 16 residues. Per the germline V gene, CDR1 is ENHRY and CDR2 is SYGVKD. Trimming took off 3 bases at V and 6 bases at J, with 19 bases between the two ends. Here the CDR3 DNA reads TGTGCCATCAGTGATCCGGGGTTCCGTTCCACGGATACGCAGTATTTT. Translating it yields CAISDPGFRSTDTQYF.

This chain joins TRBV7-2 and TRBJ2-1; 8 nucleotides match TRBD2. Germline CDR1 SGHTA, CDR2 FQGNSA. V shed 8 bases, J shed 7 bases, and the junction held 10 bases outside the gene matches. The CDR3 is 14 amino acids. CDR3 amino acids: CASALGGAGNEQFF. CDR3 DNA: TGTGCCAGCGCCCTCGGGGGGGCGGGGAATGAGCAGTTCTTC.

This clone was found a few times. V gene TRBV7-9 combines with J gene TRBJ1-6; TRBD1 matches 8 bases. Per the germline V gene, CDR1 is SEHNR and CDR2 is FQNEAQ (reference sequence). The CDR3 runs to 16 residues. With V trimmed by 1 base and J by 9 bases, 8 bases remained unmatched. The CDR3 is CASSLVRQGKGSPLHF. The CDR3, as DNA: TGTGCCAGCAGCTTAGTGCGACAGGGGAAAGGTTCACCCCTCCACTTT.

This chain links TRBV5-3 with TRBJ2-7; 9 bases fit TRBD1. TRBV5-3 counts as an open reading frame of uncertain function. V trimming: 2 bases; J trimming: 3 bases; junction bases outside the gene matches: 6. There are 15 residues in the CDR3. The CDR3 reads CARSFHRGQGYEQYF. In nucleotides, the CDR3 is TGTGCCAGAAGCTTCCACAGGGGACAGGGCTACGAGCAGTACTTC.

The chain couples TRBV9 to TRBJ2-7, with D perhaps matching TRBD2 (5 bases). The V and J ends lost 5 bases and 2 bases respectively, with 14 bases between them. The germline gives CDR1 SGDLS, CDR2 YYNGEE. This CDR3 has 14 amino acids. The CDR3 protein is CASSVDSAPYEQYF. The CDR3 DNA follows: TGTGCCAGCAGTGTGGACTCAGCCCCCTACGAGCAGTACTTC.

This clone was observed once. The rearrangement joins TRBV5-6 to TRBJ2-3; tentative D call: TRBD1 (5 bases). This CDR3 is 13 amino acids long. Germline loops: CDR1 SGHDT, CDR2 YYEEEE. V lost 6 bases and J 1 base, leaving 9 bases between the germline ends. CDR3 coding DNA: TGTGCCAGCAAAGACAGTGGCACAGATACGCAGTATTTT. This sequence encodes CASKDSGTDTQYF.

In its sample, this clone was seen once. The genes are TRBV30 and TRBJ2-5; D is uncertain. V lost 3 bases and J 2 bases, leaving 7 bases between the germline ends. From germline, CDR1 is GTSNPN and CDR2 SVGIG (reference sequence). The CDR3 is 12 amino acids. The CDR3 sequence: CAWSVAQETQYF. CDR3 nucleotides: TGTGCCTGGAGCGTAGCACAAGAGACCCAGTACTTC.

This chain uses TRBV4-2 with TRBJ2-2; tentative D call: TRBD2 (7 bases). This CDR3 contains 16 residues. V dropped 4 bases and J dropped 6 bases, with 18 bases sitting between them. Germline CDR1 and CDR2: LGHNA and YNFKEQ. DNA for the CDR3: TGTGCCAGCAGCCCAATAGGGGGGGGTCCTCCCGGGGAGCTGTTTTTT. As protein: CASSPIGGGPPGELFF.

The chain joins TRBV29-1 to TRBJ2-7; 7 bases agree with TRBD2. CDR3 length equals 14 residues. Germline assignment: CDR1 SQVTM and CDR2 ANQGSEA. The junction had 5 bases not matched to a gene; V was cut back by 2 bases and J by 1 base. Written as DNA, the CDR3 is TGCAGCGTTGAATCTAGCGGTAAATCCTACGAGCAGTACTTC. This translates into CSVESSGKSYEQYF.

The gene calls are TRBV29-1 and TRBJ2-7, with 9 nucleotides matching TRBD1. This CDR3 is built from 14 residues. Germline loops: CDR1 SQVTM, CDR2 ANQGSEA. V was clipped by 4 bases and J by 9 bases; unmatched bases: 13. The CDR3 loop is CSVGATGTGWRQYF. The DNA for the CDR3 is TGCAGCGTTGGGGCCACCGGGACAGGGTGGAGGCAGTACTTC.

V and J are TRBV5-1 and TRBJ2-2; 7 bases map to TRBD1. The germline V gene encodes CDR1 SGHRS and CDR2 YFSETQ. The CDR3 is 14 amino acids. V shed 4 bases, J shed 3 bases, and the junction held 3 bases outside the gene matches. Here the CDR3 reads CASSGGQYTGELFF. The CDR3 coding sequence is TGCGCCAGCAGCGGGGGACAGTACACCGGGGAGCTGTTTTTT. The whole variable domain, filled in from reference TRBV5-1 and TRBJ2-2, reads KAGVTQTPRYLIKTRGQQVTLSCSPISGHRSVSWYQQTPGQGLQFLFEYFSETQRNKGNFPGRFSGRQFSNSRSEMNVSTLELGDSALYLCASSGGQYTGELFFGEGSRLTVL.

V usage is TRBV9 and J usage is TRBJ1-2; a weak D match, TRBD1 (5 bases). Germline CDR1 SGDLS, CDR2 YYNGEE. The length of the CDR3 is 15 residues. Trimming pared 2 bases from V and 2 bases from J, leaving 13 bases between. As DNA, the CDR3 is TGTGCCAGCAGCGTGAGTCAGGGAGGGAACTATGGCTACACCTTC. Amino acid sequence: CASSVSQGGNYGYTF.

This clone was observed once. The J gene is TRBJ2-1, the V gene TRBV6-6; 8 bases align to TRBD1. Germline CDR1 reads MNHNY; CDR2 reads SVGAGI (reference sequence). V lost 0 bases, J lost 1 base, and 2 bases stayed unmatched. The CDR3 has 16 residues. This chain's CDR3 is CASSYSGTGSYNEQFF. The CDR3 coding sequence is TGTGCCAGCAGTTACTCGGGGACAGGATCCTACAATGAGCAGTTCTTC.

The chain couples TRBV6-5 to TRBJ1-1; 8 bases line up with TRBD1. The CDR3 consists of 14 residues. Germline V gene data show CDR1 as MNHEY and CDR2 as SVGAGI. The trim removed 6 bases at V and 1 base at J, leaving 4 bases unmatched. The CDR3 DNA reads as TGTGCCAGCAGCCGGGGGACAGGGAACACTGAAGCTTTCTTT. The encoded protein is CASSRGTGNTEAFF.